Listed here are 25 T cell receptor beta chains from one sample, sequenced in a study of CD8 T cells in ankylosing spondylitis. TCRdb fed the 5' RACE reads into MiXCR, producing one record per CDR3 protein. The sample has a few hundred thousand distinct CDR3 sequences, around 20% seen once. The sample was blood, either unsorted or a sorted T cell fraction (not recorded which). These receptors were taken from a female donor with ankylosing spondylitis or in good health (not recorded which).

This clonotype occurred a few times. The chain recombines TRBV7-6 with TRBJ2-7; 12 nucleotides line up with TRBD2. Germline lookup yields CDR1 SGHVS and CDR2 FNYEAQ. Germline trimming cut 0 bases from V and 0 bases from J; bases unmatched to any gene: 6. This CDR3 spans 18 amino acids. The CDR3 loop reads CASSLAGTSGRSSYEQYF. The CDR3 DNA sequence: TGTGCCAGCAGCTTAGCCGGGACTAGCGGGCGAAGCTCCTACGAGCAGTACTTC.

CDR3 bases: TGTGCCAGCAGCTTATCCAGGACTAGCGGGAGGACCGGGGAGCTGTTTTTT. Translating gives CASSLSRTSGRTGELFF. The chain uses TRBV7-2 and TRBJ2-2; TRBD2 matches at 14 bases. V shed 2 bases and J 5 bases; nucleotides not matched to a gene: 4. In germline, CDR1 is SGHTA, CDR2 FQGNSA. This CDR3 contains 17 residues.

This clonotype was observed at least ten times. The genes are TRBV29-1 and TRBJ1-1; D is uncertain. CDR1 is SQVTM, CDR2 ANQGSEA, per germline. V dropped 4 bases and J dropped 0 bases, with 9 bases sitting between them. The CDR3 is 13 amino acids. CDR3 protein: CSVGRAMNTEAFF. In nucleotides, the CDR3 is TGCAGCGTTGGGAGGGCAATGAACACTGAAGCTTTCTTT. The whole variable domain, filled in from reference TRBV29-1 and TRBJ1-1, reads SAVISQKPSRDICQRGTSLTIQCQVDSQVTMMFWYRQQPGQSLTLIATANQGSEATYESGFVIDKFPISRPNLTFSTLTVSNMSPEDSSIYLCSVGRAMNTEAFFGQGTRLTVV.

Concerning this clonotype itself: The limits of the CDR3 on the DNA are not certain, so only TCRdb's listed CDR3 is given. The V call is TRBV5-5, the J call TRBJ2-2; the D call of TRBD2 is as the table states it, not checked on the DNA. Per the germline V gene, CDR1 is SGHKS and CDR2 is YYEKEE (reference sequence). Termini included, the CDR3 measures 17 amino acids. CDR3 amino acids: CASSLVWTSGNRGAVFF.

The rearrangement links TRBV7-9 to TRBJ2-3; D could derive from TRBD1 or TRBD2 (5 bases each). The germline V gene has CDR1 SEHNR and CDR2 FQNEAQ (reference sequence). The CDR3 covers 13 residues. Trimming left V 4 bases short and J 6 bases short, with 11 bases between. The CDR3 loop is CASSSLGDDTQYF. CDR3 DNA: TGTGCCAGCAGCTCTCTCGGGGACGATACGCAGTATTTT.

Only a few counts were recorded for this clonotype. This chain uses TRBV7-2 with TRBJ2-1; 9 bases line up with TRBD1. The germline CDR1 and CDR2 sequences are SGHTA and FQGNSA. The CDR3 covers 15 residues. V lost 5 bases and J lost 1; bases outside the gene matches: 3. CDR3 sequence (DNA): TGTGCCAGCAGCGACGGACAGGGGTCCTACAATGAGCAGTTCTTC. This encodes CASSDGQGSYNEQFF.

This clonotype was recorded a few times. J is TRBJ2-7 and V is TRBV5-1, with TRBD1 matching over 8 bases. From germline, CDR1 is SGHRS and CDR2 YFSETQ. CDR3 length equals 14 residues. Losses at the gene ends were 4 bases for V and 8 bases for J; bases not matched to a gene: 11. CDR3 amino acids: CASSVGQGLAKQYF. Here the CDR3 DNA reads TGCGCCAGCAGCGTAGGACAGGGTTTGGCGAAGCAGTACTTC.

Concerning this clonotype itself: One end of the junction varies from germline; a read error may be responsible. The chain recombines TRBV7-7 with TRBJ2-5; 13 positions agree with TRBD2. The CDR3 contains 15 residues. Germline-derived CDR1 and CDR2 are SSHAT and FNYEAQ (reference sequence). The CDR3: CASSSGLAGDETQYF. The DNA of the CDR3 is TGTGCTAGCAGCTCAGGACTAGCGGGAGATGAGACCCAGTACTTC.

This clonotype showed up just a few times. V and J are TRBV7-3 and TRBJ2-1; TRBD2 matches at 7 bases. Germline CDR1 is SGHTA and CDR2 is FQGTGA. The CDR3 length is 15 residues. Losses at the gene ends were 4 bases for V and 1 base for J; bases not matched to a gene: 4. This CDR3 is CASSSTSESYNEQFF. The CDR3 region has the DNA TGTGCCAGCAGCTCTACTAGCGAGTCCTACAATGAGCAGTTCTTC. Complete variable domain (other parts from reference TRBV7-3 and TRBJ2-1): GAGVSQTPSNKVTEKGKYVELRCDPISGHTALYWYRQSLGQGPEFLIYFQGTGAADDSGLPNDRFFAVRPEGSVSTLKIQRTERGDSAVYLCASSSTSESYNEQFFGPGTRLTVL.

This clonotype was detected a few times. This sequence joins TRBV20-1 and TRBJ2-3; TRBD2 might be the D (6 bases). The CDR3 length is 15 residues. CDR1 is DFQATT and CDR2 is SNEGSKA in the germline V gene (reference sequence). Trimming took off 0 bases at V and 5 bases at J, with 15 bases between the two ends. The CDR3: CSARDSPGVEDTQYF. In DNA, the CDR3 is TGCAGTGCTAGAGATAGCCCGGGAGTCGAAGATACGCAGTATTTT.

V usage is TRBV3-1 and J usage is TRBJ1-2; D is ambiguous. The CDR3 covers 15 residues. Germline loops: CDR1 LGHDT, CDR2 YNNKEL (reference sequence). Trimming stripped 0 bases from V and 3 bases from J, with 11 bases between. Written as DNA, the CDR3 is TGTGCCAGCAGCCAAGATGGGGATCCCGACTATGGCTACACCTTC. It yields the protein CASSQDGDPDYGYTF.

In its sample, this clonotype was seen a few times. The V call is TRBV13, the J call TRBJ2-1; the match to TRBD1 covers 7 bases. This CDR3 comprises 20 residues. Unmatched junction bases numbered 21, after V lost 3 bases and J lost 4 bases. The germline gives CDR1 PRHDT, CDR2 FYEKMQ (reference sequence). The CDR3 is CASSFKSTGLLSRVYNEQFF. CDR3 in DNA: TGTGCCAGCAGCTTTAAGTCGACAGGGTTATTAAGTAGGGTTTACAATGAGCAGTTCTTC.

This clonotype was observed at least ten times. The chain carries TRBV12-3 or TRBV12-4 and TRBJ2-1; D is perhaps TRBD2 (5 bases). This CDR3 contains 15 residues. Trimming shortened V by 1 base and J by 5 bases, and 12 bases separated the two germline ends. The CDR3 nucleotides are TGTGCCAGCAGTTTAGGCCATAGCGCTCACAATGAGCAGTTCTTC. Protein: CASSLGHSAHNEQFF.

This clonotype was found a few times. The CDR3 is CSAARTGTSGRFSYEQYF. CDR3 nucleotides: TGCAGTGCTGCCCGCACCGGGACTAGCGGGAGATTTTCCTACGAGCAGTACTTC. The chain combines TRBV20-1 with TRBJ2-7; 14 nucleotides line up with TRBD2. Trimming cost V 5 bases and J 1 base; bases outside gene matches: 13. There are 18 residues in the CDR3. Germline V gene data show CDR1 as DFQATT and CDR2 as SNEGSKA (reference sequence).

The sample holds many counts of this clonotype. The chain uses TRBV4-3 and TRBJ2-7; no reliable D call. The CDR3 runs to 15 residues. V dropped 0 bases and J dropped 9 bases, with 18 bases sitting between them. Germline V gene sequence: CDR1 LGHNA, CDR2 YSLEER. CDR3 in amino acids: CASSQDYRSLVRQYF. CDR3 nucleotides: TGCGCCAGCAGCCAAGATTACCGGTCGCTGGTACGGCAGTACTTC.

V is TRBV4-2 and J is TRBJ2-5; tentative D call: TRBD1 (6 bases). This CDR3 region has 17 residues. Deletions cut 7 bases from V and 0 bases from J, with 21 bases between. Germline V gene sequence: CDR1 LGHNA, CDR2 YNFKEQ. DNA of the CDR3: TGTGCCAGCACTCCCACGGTCACAGGGACCGACCAAGAGACCCAGTACTTC. This codes for CASTPTVTGTDQETQYF.

This chain uses TRBV5-1 with TRBJ2-3; 9 bases agree with TRBD2. Trimming at V came to 0 bases and at J to 4 bases, leaving 12 bases not matched to a gene. CDR1 is SGHRS, CDR2 YFSETQ, per germline. The CDR3 extends over 18 amino acids. CDR3 in DNA: TGCGCCAGCAGCTTGGCGTTAGGGGCGGGAGGGCCAGCAGATACGCAGTATTTT. Translation: CASSLALGAGGPADTQYF.

The chain uses TRBV2 and TRBJ2-5; a weak D match, TRBD1 (6 bases). The CDR3 length is 18 residues. Trimming removed 3 bases from V and 9 bases from J, with 29 bases in between. The germline V gene encodes CDR1 SNHLY and CDR2 FYNNEI. The CDR3 DNA follows: TGTGCCAGCAGTGACGGAAAACCCCCGGACAGTCGACTCGCGGCCCAGTACTTC. It yields the protein CASSDGKPPDSRLAAQYF.

Only a few counts were recorded for this clonotype. The chain recombines TRBV6-1 with TRBJ2-7; maybe TRBD1 (5 bases). Germline-derived CDR1 and CDR2 are MNHNS and SASEGT. The CDR3 runs to 13 residues. The V end was cut by 5 bases, the J end by 4 bases, with 12 bases between. CDR3: CASSLTTAYEQYF. For the CDR3, the DNA is TGTGCCAGCAGTCTAACGACAGCTTACGAGCAGTACTTC.

This clonotype occurred many times. The chain carries TRBV6-4 and TRBJ2-1, with 8 bases identical to TRBD2. Unmatched junction bases numbered 4, after V lost 4 bases and J lost 5 bases. The CDR3 consists of 14 residues. Per the germline V gene, CDR1 is MRHNA and CDR2 is SNTAGT. CDR3 in amino acids: CASSARGRNNEQFF. CDR3 sequence (DNA): TGTGCCAGCAGTGCTCGCGGGAGGAACAATGAGCAGTTCTTC.

This clonotype was seen repeatedly, ten times or more. V is TRBV20-1 and J is TRBJ1-4; D may be TRBD1 (6 bases). The V gene's germline CDR1 is DFQATT and CDR2 SNEGSKA (reference sequence). The CDR3 runs to 13 residues. V lost 6 bases and J lost 1, with 9 bases in between. The CDR3 reads CSAEQGTNEKLFF. The CDR3 DNA is TGCAGTGCCGAACAGGGAACTAATGAAAAACTGTTTTTT.

V gene TRBV20-1 combines with J gene TRBJ2-1, with D possibly matching TRBD1 (6 bases). Trimming cost V 5 bases and J 8 bases, with 13 bases left between them. CDR1 and CDR2 (germline): DFQATT, SNEGSKA (reference sequence). The CDR3 sequence is 12 residues long. The CDR3 is CSAGGPADEQFF. The DNA for the CDR3 is TGCAGTGCTGGGGGCCCGGCGGATGAGCAGTTCTTC.

V gene TRBV10-3 combines with J gene TRBJ2-1; D remains unclear. In germline, CDR1 is ENHRY, CDR2 SYGVKD. The V gene lost 8 bases and the J gene lost 9 bases, with 11 bases spanning the gap. The CDR3 contains 11 residues. Here the CDR3 DNA reads TGTGCCATCGGGTTCTGGGGTGAGCAGTTCTTC. As protein: CAIGFWGEQFF.

This clonotype was detected a few times. The J gene is TRBJ2-7, the V gene TRBV10-3; D might be TRBD1 (5 bases). CDR1 is ENHRY, CDR2 SYGVKD, per germline. The V and J ends lost 0 bases and 3 bases respectively, with 15 bases between them. This CDR3 has 16 residues. This CDR3 is CAISESRSGQGYEQYF. CDR3 sequence (DNA): TGTGCCATCAGTGAGTCGAGGTCGGGTCAGGGCTACGAGCAGTACTTC.

This clonotype was counted a few times. This chain joins TRBV6-1 and TRBJ2-7; D might be TRBD1 or TRBD2, each matching 5 bases. Per the germline V gene, CDR1 is MNHNS and CDR2 is SASEGT. The CDR3 length is 14 residues. Trimming shortened V by 7 bases and J by 0 bases, and 13 bases separated the two germline ends. The CDR3 nucleotides read TGTGCCAGCACTAGGGACGGTAGCTCCTACGAGCAGTACTTC. It yields the protein CASTRDGSSYEQYF.